This TCR beta chain was sequenced for a study of human T cells and chemical hapten exposure (dated by TCRdb to about 2021). About the study as a whole: For sensitization, 2% DPC in acetone was applied to a roughly 2 cm by roughly 2 cm area of upper inner arm skin. Throughout the study period of around 24 weeks, patients also received therapeutic DPC doses to the scalp every week. Patch testing on the upper back used Finn chambers containing 0.01% DPC, with scoring done after 6 days according to International Contact Dermatitis Research Group standards. The mostly female patient cohort included alopecia areata with under or over 50% scalp involvement, alopecia totalis and alopecia universalis. Libraries were pooled for sequencing, and per-sample TCR yields varied mainly because of small differences in library volumes within the pool. The study tracked peripheral blood TCR repertoire changes in vivo during primary and secondary sensitization to the hapten diphenylcyclopropenone (DPC) in alopecia patients. Patient blood was sampled pre-sensitization (week 0) and at 2, 6 and about 24 weeks after DPC sensitization. For TCR sequencing, blood came from 25 to 35 alopecia patients at anywhere from one to four time points (pre-sensitization, 2, 6 and 24 weeks).

The germline V gene (reference sequence) specifies SEHNR as CDR1 and FQNEAQ as CDR2. V is pared back by 0 bases and J by 6 bases, with 9 bases lying between the germline termini. Measured from the cysteine to the phenylalanine, the CDR3 is 13 residues long. The entry retains the CDR3 DNA only, 39 bases that are in frame from base 1. As for this clonotype: There is no known antigen for this receptor. The input lacks base qualities; no much larger clone sits a single base away.

The time point label, read with the paper, signifies: patch test 2, 6 weeks after DPC sensitization. The treatment or condition label, read with the paper, signifies: therapeutic diphenylcyclopropenone sensitization with weekly scalp DPC. At every patch-test visit, the blood draw took place before the patch test was put on. Patients were considered eligible if aged 18 to 70, diagnosed with alopecia and deemed suitable for DPC therapy, and patients were excluded if pregnant. Unfractionated whole blood was collected in Tempus Blood RNA tubes, and total RNA was extracted from that blood. General findings and caveats noted by the study authors: Repeated subsampling changed both the strength of the expansion versus patch-test correlation and the threshold at which that correlation became significant. Significantly more large CDR3 similarity clusters were formed by expanded TCRs than by pre-sensitization or healthy control sets, consistent with antigen-driven responses. Patch test score was positively correlated with the number of PT1 expanded TCRs, with significance at thresholds 8, 16 and 32 but not at 4. The number of TCRs above 1 in 1000 frequency did not change with DPC sensitization; there was no evidence of global repertoire structure alterations. Because all patients had alopecia, a presumed autoimmune disease, the immune response of the patients might differ from that of healthy individuals.

Library preparation was by RACE. Instrument on record: NextSeq 500. Library preparation attached unique molecular identifiers to individual cDNA molecules for quantitative, reproducible TCR counting. From each blood RNA sample, both TCR alpha and TCR beta chains were sequenced. As for how the authors treated the data: Samples had a median of roughly 98,000 TCRs, with a range from roughly 23,224 to 700,000. V, J and CDR3 annotation of the TCR reads was carried out using the Decombinator software suite. For the PS versus PT1 abundance plots, all samples were subsampled to the same number of TCRs (28,000). Expanded TCRs were defined as absent before sensitization and observed at least eight times at the 2-week time point. Using fastp trimming at Q25 and MiXCR clonotype assembly, TCRdb reanalyzed the public sequencing data and kept in-frame beta chains. CDR3 protein duplicates are merged, each entry listing the most common genes and DNA. TCRdb, not the authors, supplied the V and J calls. Here the sample has 70,000 to 95,000 distinct CDR3 sequences; 6.5% to 8% occur a single time. The ten largest account for 1.3% of the sample.

The chain is encoded by TRBV7-9 joined to TRBJ2-7, with the D gene uncertain. The sequence came from a woman aged 25 to 39 with alopecia areata. Some clones in this sample may be carry-over from other donors' samples. The sequenced sample was whole blood, obtained in connection with sensitization to the hapten diphenylcyclopropenone (DPC). CDR3 protein: CASSLAGIGEQYF. Read as DNA, the sequence is TGTGCCAGCAGCTTAGCGGGGATCGGCGAGCAGTACTTC.